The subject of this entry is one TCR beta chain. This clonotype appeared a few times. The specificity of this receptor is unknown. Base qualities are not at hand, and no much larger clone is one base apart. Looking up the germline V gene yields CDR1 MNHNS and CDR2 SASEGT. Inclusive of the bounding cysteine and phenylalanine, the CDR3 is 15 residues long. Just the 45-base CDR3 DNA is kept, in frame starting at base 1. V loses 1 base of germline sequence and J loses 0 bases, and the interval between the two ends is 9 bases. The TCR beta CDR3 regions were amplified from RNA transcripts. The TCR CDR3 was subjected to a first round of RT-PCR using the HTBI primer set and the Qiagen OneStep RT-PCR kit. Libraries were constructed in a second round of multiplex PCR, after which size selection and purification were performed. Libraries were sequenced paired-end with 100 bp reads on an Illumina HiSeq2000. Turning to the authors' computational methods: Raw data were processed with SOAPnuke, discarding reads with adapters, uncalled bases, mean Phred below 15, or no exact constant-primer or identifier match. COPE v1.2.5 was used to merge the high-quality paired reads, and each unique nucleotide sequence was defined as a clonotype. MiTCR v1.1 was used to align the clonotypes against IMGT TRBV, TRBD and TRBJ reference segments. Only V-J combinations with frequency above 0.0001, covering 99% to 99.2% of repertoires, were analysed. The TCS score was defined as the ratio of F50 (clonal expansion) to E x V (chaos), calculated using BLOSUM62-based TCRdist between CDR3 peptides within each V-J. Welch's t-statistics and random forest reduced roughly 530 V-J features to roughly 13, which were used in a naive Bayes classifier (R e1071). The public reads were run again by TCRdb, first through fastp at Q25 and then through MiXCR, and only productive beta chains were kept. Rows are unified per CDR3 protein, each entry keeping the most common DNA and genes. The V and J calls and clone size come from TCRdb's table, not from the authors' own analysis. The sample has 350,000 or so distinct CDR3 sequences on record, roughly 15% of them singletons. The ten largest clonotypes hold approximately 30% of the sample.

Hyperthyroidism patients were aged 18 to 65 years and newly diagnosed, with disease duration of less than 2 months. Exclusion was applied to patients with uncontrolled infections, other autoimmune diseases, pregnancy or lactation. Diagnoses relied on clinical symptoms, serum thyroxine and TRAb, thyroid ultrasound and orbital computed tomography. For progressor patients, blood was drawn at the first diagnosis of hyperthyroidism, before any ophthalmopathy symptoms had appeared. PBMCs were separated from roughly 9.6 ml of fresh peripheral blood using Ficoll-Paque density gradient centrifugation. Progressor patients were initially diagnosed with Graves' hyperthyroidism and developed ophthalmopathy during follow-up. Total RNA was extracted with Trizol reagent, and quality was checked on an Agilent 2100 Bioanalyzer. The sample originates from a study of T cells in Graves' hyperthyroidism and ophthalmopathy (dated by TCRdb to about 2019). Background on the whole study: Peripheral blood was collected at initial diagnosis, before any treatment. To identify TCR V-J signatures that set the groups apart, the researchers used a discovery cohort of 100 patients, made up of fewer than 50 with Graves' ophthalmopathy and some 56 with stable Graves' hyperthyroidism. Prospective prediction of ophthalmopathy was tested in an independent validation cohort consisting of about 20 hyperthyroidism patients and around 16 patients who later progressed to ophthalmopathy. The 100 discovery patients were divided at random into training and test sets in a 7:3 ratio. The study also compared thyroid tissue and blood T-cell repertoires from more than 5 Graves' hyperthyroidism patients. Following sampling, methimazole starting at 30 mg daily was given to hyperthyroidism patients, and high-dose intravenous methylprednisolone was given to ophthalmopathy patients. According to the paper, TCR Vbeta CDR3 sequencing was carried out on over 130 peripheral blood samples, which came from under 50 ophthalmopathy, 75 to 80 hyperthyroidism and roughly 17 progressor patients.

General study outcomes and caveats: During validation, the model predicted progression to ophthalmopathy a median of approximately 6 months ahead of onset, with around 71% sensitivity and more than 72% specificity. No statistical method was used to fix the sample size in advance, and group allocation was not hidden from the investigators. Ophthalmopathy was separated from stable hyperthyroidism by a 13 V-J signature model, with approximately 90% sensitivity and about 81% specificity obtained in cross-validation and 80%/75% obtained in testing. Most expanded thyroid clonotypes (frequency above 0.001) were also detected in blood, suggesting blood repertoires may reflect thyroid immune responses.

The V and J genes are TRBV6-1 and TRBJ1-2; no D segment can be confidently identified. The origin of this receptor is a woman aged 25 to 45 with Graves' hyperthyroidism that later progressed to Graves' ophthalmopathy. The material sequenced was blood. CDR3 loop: CASSEDNVPNYGYTF. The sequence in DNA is TGTGCCAGCAGTGAAGATAACGTTCCTAACTATGGCTACACCTTC.